This record covers a single T cell receptor (beta chain). The CDR3 has 12 amino acids. Losses at the gene ends were 8 bases for V and 2 bases for J; bases not matched to a gene: 3. Germline loops: CDR1 LNHNV, CDR2 YYDKDF (reference sequence). The data are from a study of cytomegalovirus exposure and HLA in healthy donors. This PCR relied on a set of 60 Vbeta primers and 13 Jbeta primers. TCRdb keeps only in-frame clones here, not all; method: immunoSEQ multiplex PCR. This table has 150,000 to 200,000 clones, approximately 9.5% appearing once. The V and J genes are TRBV15 and TRBJ2-7; 7 bases match TRBD1. Sequencing used PBMCs. The receptor comes from a woman under 40 in good health and CMV-seropositive. CDR3 in amino acids: CATGDRTYEQYF. CDR3 DNA sequence: TGTGCCACCGGGGACAGAACCTACGAGCAGTACTTC.